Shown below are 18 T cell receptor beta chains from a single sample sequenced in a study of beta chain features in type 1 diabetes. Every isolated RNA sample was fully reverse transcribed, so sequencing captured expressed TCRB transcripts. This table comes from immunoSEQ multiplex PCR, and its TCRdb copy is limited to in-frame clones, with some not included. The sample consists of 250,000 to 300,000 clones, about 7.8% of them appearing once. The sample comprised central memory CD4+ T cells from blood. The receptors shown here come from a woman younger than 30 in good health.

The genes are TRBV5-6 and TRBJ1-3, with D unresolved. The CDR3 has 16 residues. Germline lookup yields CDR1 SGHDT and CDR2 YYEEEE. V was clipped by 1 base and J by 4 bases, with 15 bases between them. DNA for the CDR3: TGTGCCAGCAGCTTGACGGTAGGGCTCGGAGGAAACACCATATATTTT. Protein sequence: CASSLTVGLGGNTIYF.

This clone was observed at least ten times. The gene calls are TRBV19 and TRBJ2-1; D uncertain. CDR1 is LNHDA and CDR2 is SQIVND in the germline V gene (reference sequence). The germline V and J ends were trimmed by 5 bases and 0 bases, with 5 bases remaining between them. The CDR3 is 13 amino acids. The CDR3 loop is CASSRFSYNEQFF. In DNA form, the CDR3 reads TGTGCCAGTAGTCGATTCTCCTACAATGAGCAGTTCTTC.

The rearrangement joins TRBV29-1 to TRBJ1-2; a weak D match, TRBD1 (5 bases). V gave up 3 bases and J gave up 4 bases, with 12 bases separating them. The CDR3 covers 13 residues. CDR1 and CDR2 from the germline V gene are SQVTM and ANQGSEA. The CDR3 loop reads CSVDRATSYGYTF. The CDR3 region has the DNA TGCAGCGTTGACAGGGCGACCTCCTATGGCTACACCTTC.

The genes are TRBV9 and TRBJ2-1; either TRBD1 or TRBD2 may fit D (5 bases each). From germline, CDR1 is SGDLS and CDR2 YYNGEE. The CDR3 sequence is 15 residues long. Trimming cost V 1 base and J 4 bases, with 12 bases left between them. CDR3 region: CASSVLGRGYNEQFF. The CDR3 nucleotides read TGTGCCAGCAGCGTACTGGGACGAGGGTACAATGAGCAGTTCTTC.

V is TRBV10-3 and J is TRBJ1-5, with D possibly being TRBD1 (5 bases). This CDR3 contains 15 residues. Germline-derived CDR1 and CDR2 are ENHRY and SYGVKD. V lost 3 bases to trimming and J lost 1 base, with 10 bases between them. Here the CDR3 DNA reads TGTGCCATCAGTGAATCAGGGCAGAGCAATCAGCCCCAGCATTTT. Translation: CAISESGQSNQPQHF.

CDR3 in amino acids: CASSTTGGAFF. The CDR3 bases are TGTGCCAGCAGTACGACGGGCGGAGCTTTCTTT. The V and J genes are TRBV2 and TRBJ1-1; no reliable D call. V dropped 5 bases and J dropped 10 bases, with 11 bases sitting between them. The CDR3 contains 11 residues. Germline assignment: CDR1 SNHLY and CDR2 FYNNEI.

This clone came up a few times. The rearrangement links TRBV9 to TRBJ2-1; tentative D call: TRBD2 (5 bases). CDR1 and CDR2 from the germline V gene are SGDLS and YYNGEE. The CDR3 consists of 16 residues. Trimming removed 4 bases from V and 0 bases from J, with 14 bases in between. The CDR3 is CASSPQAESSYNEQFF. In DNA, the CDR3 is TGTGCCAGCAGCCCACAAGCGGAGAGCTCCTACAATGAGCAGTTCTTC.

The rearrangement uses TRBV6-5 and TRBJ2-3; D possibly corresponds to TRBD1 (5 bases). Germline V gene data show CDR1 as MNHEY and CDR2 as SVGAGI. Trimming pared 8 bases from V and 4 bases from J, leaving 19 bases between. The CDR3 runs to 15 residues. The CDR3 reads CASGNPGRVADTQYF. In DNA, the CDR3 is TGTGCCAGCGGTAACCCAGGCAGGGTAGCAGATACGCAGTATTTT.

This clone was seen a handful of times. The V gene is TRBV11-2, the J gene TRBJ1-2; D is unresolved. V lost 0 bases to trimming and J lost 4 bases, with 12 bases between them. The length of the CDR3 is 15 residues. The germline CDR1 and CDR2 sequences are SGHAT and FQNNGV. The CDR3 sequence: CASSLDKGTIYGYTF. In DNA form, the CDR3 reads TGTGCCAGCAGCTTAGACAAGGGCACTATCTATGGCTACACCTTC.

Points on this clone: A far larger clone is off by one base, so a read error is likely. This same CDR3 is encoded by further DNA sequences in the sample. The CDR3 region is CASSPGTVYGYTF. In DNA, the CDR3 is TGTGCCAGCAGCCCCGGGACAGTATATGGCTACACCTTC. This chain joins TRBV7-2 and TRBJ1-2; 7 bases are a match to TRBD1. Germline V gives CDR1 SGHTA, CDR2 FQGNSA. The ends lost 5 bases at V and 5 bases at J; junction bases unmatched: 5. This CDR3 region has 13 residues.

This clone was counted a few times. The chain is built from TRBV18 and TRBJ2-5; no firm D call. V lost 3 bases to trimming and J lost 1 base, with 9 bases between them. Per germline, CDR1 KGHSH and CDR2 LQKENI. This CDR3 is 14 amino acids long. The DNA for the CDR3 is TGTGCCAGCTCACCCCCCTCGATCCAAGAGACCCAGTACTTC. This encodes CASSPPSIQETQYF.

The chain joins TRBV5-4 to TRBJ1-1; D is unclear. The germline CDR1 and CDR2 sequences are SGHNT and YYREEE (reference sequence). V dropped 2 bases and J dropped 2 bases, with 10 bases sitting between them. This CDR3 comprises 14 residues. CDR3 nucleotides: TGTGCCAGCAGCTTCGTACTGACTAACACTGAAGCTTTCTTT. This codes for CASSFVLTNTEAFF.

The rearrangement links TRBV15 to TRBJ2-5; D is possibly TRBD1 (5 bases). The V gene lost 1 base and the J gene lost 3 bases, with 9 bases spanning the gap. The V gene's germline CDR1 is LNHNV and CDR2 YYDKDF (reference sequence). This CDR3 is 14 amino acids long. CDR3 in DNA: TGTGCCACCAGCAGAGTCGACAGAAAAGAGACCCAGTACTTC. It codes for CATSRVDRKETQYF.

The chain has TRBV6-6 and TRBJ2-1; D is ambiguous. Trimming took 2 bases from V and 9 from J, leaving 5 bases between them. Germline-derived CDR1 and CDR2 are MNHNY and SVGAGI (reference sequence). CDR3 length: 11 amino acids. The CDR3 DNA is TGTGCCAGCAGTTACCCCCCTGAGCAGTTCTTC. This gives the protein CASSYPPEQFF.

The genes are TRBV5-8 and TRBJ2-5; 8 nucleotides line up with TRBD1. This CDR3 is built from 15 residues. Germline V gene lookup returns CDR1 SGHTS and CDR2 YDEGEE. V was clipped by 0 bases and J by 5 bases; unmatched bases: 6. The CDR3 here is CASSLAAAGGETQYF. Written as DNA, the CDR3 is TGTGCCAGCAGCTTGGCCGCGGCAGGGGGCGAGACCCAGTACTTC.

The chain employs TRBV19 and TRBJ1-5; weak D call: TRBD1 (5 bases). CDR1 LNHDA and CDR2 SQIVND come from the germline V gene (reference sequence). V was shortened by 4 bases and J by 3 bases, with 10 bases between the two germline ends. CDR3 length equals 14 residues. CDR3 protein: CASSTSGNNQPQHF. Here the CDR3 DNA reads TGTGCCAGTAGTACGTCAGGGAACAATCAGCCCCAGCATTTT.

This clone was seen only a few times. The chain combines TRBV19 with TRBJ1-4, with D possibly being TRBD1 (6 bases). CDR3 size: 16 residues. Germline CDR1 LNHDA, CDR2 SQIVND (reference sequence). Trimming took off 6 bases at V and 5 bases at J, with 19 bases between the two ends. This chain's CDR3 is CASSPSRTGKNEKLFF. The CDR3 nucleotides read TGTGCCAGTAGCCCCTCCCGAACAGGGAAGAATGAAAAACTGTTTTTT.

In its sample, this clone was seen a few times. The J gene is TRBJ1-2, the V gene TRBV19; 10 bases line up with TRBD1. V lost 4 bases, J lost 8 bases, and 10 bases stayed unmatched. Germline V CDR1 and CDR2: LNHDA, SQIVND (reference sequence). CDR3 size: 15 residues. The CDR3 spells CASSTHTGTGDGYTF. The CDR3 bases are TGTGCCAGTAGTACCCACACCGGGACAGGGGACGGCTACACCTTC.